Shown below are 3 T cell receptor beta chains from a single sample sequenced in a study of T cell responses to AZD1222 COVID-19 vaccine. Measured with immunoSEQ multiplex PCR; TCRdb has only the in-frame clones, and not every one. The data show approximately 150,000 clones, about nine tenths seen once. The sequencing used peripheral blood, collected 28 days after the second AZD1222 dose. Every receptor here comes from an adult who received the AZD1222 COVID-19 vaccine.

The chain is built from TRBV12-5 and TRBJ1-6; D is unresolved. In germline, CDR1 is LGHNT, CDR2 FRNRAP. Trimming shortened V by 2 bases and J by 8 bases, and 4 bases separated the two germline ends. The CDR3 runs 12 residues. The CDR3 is CASGLSYSPLHF. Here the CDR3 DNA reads TGTGCTAGTGGTTTGTCCTATTCACCCCTCCACTTT.

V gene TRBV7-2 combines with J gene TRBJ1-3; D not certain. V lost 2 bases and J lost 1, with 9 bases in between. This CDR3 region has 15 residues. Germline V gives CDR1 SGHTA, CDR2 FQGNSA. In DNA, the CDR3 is TGTGCCAGCAGCTTATCCTTAGGGTCTGGAAACACCATATATTTT. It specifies CASSLSLGSGNTIYF.

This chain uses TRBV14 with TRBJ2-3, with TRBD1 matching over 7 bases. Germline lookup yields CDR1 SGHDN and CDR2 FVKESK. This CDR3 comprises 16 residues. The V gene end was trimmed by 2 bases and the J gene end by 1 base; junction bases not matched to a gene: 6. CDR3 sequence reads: CASSQNRGARTDTQYF. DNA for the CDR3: TGTGCCAGCAGCCAAAACAGGGGAGCCCGCACAGATACGCAGTATTTT.